One and the same sample provided the 26 T cell receptor beta chains below, sequenced in a study of memory CD4+ T cells and cytomegalovirus serostatus. The sort gate was single viable CD3+CD4+CD8-CD45RO+ cells for memory CD4+ T cells. The protocol was immunoSEQ multiplex PCR, while the TCRdb copy is restricted to in-frame clones and leaves out a portion. This table has some 48,000 clones, around four fifths appearing once. Material: memory CD4+ T cells from blood. The origin of the receptors is an adult in good health and CMV-seronegative.

This clone has more than one count but fewer than ten. The gene calls are TRBV28 and TRBJ2-7; D remains ambiguous. V was trimmed by 4 bases and J by 2 bases, leaving 21 bases between them. CDR1 is MDHEN and CDR2 is SYDVKM in the germline V gene. CDR3 length: 17 amino acids. CDR3 in amino acids: CASSSPPGRNVPYEQYF. As DNA, the CDR3 is TGTGCCAGCAGTTCCCCTCCCGGCAGAAACGTACCCTACGAGCAGTACTTC.

The CDR3 region is CASSPPGQGRQGYTF. For the CDR3, the DNA is TGTGCCAGTAGCCCCCCTGGGCAGGGCCGCCAAGGCTACACCTTC. The chain employs TRBV19 and TRBJ1-2; D may be TRBD1 (5 bases). The CDR3 totals 15 residues. V lost 6 bases, J lost 8 bases, and 22 bases lay in between. Germline V gene lookup returns CDR1 LNHDA and CDR2 SQIVND (reference sequence).

The genes are TRBV29-1 and TRBJ2-3; no definite D call. Per germline, CDR1 SQVTM and CDR2 ANQGSEA. V lost 5 bases and J 4 bases, leaving 19 bases between the germline ends. The CDR3 has 15 residues. For the CDR3, the DNA is TGCAGCGTTCTAGTCGGATTCCTATCCCCAGATACGCAGTATTTT. This translates into CSVLVGFLSPDTQYF.

The J gene is TRBJ2-5, the V gene TRBV11-3, with 8 nucleotides matching TRBD1. The CDR3 has 15 residues. CDR1 and CDR2 (germline): SGHNT, YENEEA. After removal of 3 bases from V and 4 bases from J, the junction contained 7 bases not matched to a gene. In nucleotides, the CDR3 is TGTGCCAGCAGCTTCGGACAGGGTGAGGGAGAGACCCAGTACTTC. The encoded protein is CASSFGQGEGETQYF.

This chain uses TRBV28 with TRBJ1-1; D ambiguous. Germline V gives CDR1 MDHEN, CDR2 SYDVKM. The CDR3 is 13 residues long. V dropped 4 bases and J dropped 0 bases, with 6 bases sitting between them. The CDR3 DNA reads TGTGCCAGCAGTTCCCCTGTGAACACTGAAGCTTTCTTT. Translating gives CASSSPVNTEAFF.

This clone has only a few counts. J is TRBJ1-1 and V is TRBV11-2; D possibly corresponds to TRBD1 (5 bases). Per the germline V gene, CDR1 is SGHAT and CDR2 is FQNNGV. Trimming cost V 7 bases and J 3 bases, with 15 bases left between them. This CDR3 is built from 14 residues. CDR3 region: CASNRLGGDTEAFF. In nucleotides, the CDR3 is TGTGCCAGCAATCGGCTTGGGGGGGACACTGAAGCTTTCTTT.

The rearrangement links TRBV6-5 to TRBJ1-1, with TRBD1 as a possible D gene (6 bases). Trimming removed 2 bases at V and 1 base at J, with 11 bases between. In germline, CDR1 is MNHEY, CDR2 SVGAGI. The CDR3 is made up of 15 amino acids. Here the CDR3 DNA reads TGTGCCAGCAGTTACGAGTGGACAGCGAACACTGAAGCTTTCTTT. The encoded protein is CASSYEWTANTEAFF.

This chain connects TRBV5-1 to TRBJ2-6; D may be TRBD1 (6 bases). The V gene lost 5 bases and the J gene lost 0 bases, with 9 bases spanning the gap. The CDR3 spans 15 residues. Germline V gene sequence: CDR1 SGHRS, CDR2 YFSETQ. The CDR3 region has the DNA TGCGCCAGCAGGGCAGGGGTCTCTGGGGCCAACGTCCTGACTTTC. Translation: CASRAGVSGANVLTF.

The chain recombines TRBV11-2 with TRBJ2-3, with 12 bases that match TRBD2. Looked up from germline, CDR1 is SGHAT and CDR2 is FQNNGV. The V gene end was trimmed by 5 bases and the J gene end by 6 bases; junction bases not matched to a gene: 15. This CDR3 comprises 18 residues. The CDR3 DNA sequence: TGTGCCAGCAGCCTACGCCGAGGTCTAGCGGGAGGGAACGATACGCAGTATTTT. This codes for CASSLRRGLAGGNDTQYF.

The rearrangement links TRBV18 to TRBJ2-7; TRBD2 is a possible D gene (6 bases). V was clipped by 2 bases and J by 5 bases, with 10 bases between them. The CDR3 runs 13 residues. CDR1 and CDR2 (germline): KGHSH, LQKENI. CDR3 nucleotide sequence: TGTGCCAGCTCACCAGACGGGAGCGACGAGCAGTACTTC. Translating gives CASSPDGSDEQYF.

This rearrangement joins TRBV6-1 to TRBJ2-3; 9 nucleotides line up with TRBD1. V shed 3 bases and J 2 bases; nucleotides not matched to a gene: 3. The germline V gene encodes CDR1 MNHNS and CDR2 SASEGT. This CDR3 has 15 amino acids. The CDR3 sequence: CASSDDRGFTDTQYF. CDR3 DNA sequence: TGTGCCAGCAGTGATGACAGGGGGTTCACAGATACGCAGTATTTT.

The chain links TRBV6-1 to TRBJ2-5; TRBD2 matches 7 bases. CDR1 is MNHNS, CDR2 SASEGT, per germline. This CDR3 has 13 residues. The V gene end was trimmed by 6 bases and the J gene end by 5 bases; junction bases not matched to a gene: 6. CDR3: CASRKTSWETQYF. The CDR3, as DNA: TGTGCCAGCAGGAAGACTAGCTGGGAGACCCAGTACTTC.

The chain combines TRBV5-1 with TRBJ1-4; no clear D gene. V was trimmed by 5 bases and J by 5 bases, leaving 10 bases between them. Looked up from germline, CDR1 is SGHRS and CDR2 is YFSETQ. This CDR3 is built from 13 residues. The CDR3 region has the DNA TGCGCCAGCAGTGGTCAGGTGAATGAAAAACTGTTTTTT. It specifies CASSGQVNEKLFF.

The chain recombines TRBV7-2 with TRBJ2-7; D is possibly TRBD2 (7 bases). This CDR3 region has 15 residues. The V end lost 5 bases, the J end lost 3 bases, and 17 bases lay between the germline ends. Germline CDR1 SGHTA, CDR2 FQGNSA. CDR3 in amino acids: CASSLGGAKVYEQYF. The CDR3 nucleotides are TGTGCCAGCAGCCTAGGGGGGGCGAAGGTCTACGAGCAGTACTTC.

This sequence joins TRBV6-6 and TRBJ2-1; D unclear. Germline V gene sequence: CDR1 MNHNY, CDR2 SVGAGI (reference sequence). The CDR3 spans 10 residues. Deletions cut 2 bases from V and 7 bases from J, with 0 bases between. CDR3 protein: CASSYNEQFF. The CDR3 DNA sequence: TGTGCCAGCAGTTACAATGAGCAGTTCTTC.

This CDR3 reads CASSATSGSRYEQYF. The CDR3 coding sequence is TGTGCCAGCAGCGCAACTAGCGGGAGTAGGTACGAGCAGTACTTC. V and J are TRBV2 and TRBJ2-7; 11 bases fit TRBD2. Trimming removed 6 bases from V and 4 bases from J; junction bases left unmatched: 8. CDR1 is SNHLY and CDR2 is FYNNEI in the germline V gene. The CDR3 is 15 amino acids.

The V and J genes are TRBV7-8 and TRBJ2-5; D not certain. The J call is uncertain, as TRBJ2-7 better fits the DNA end. This CDR3 comprises 13 residues. Germline-derived CDR1 and CDR2 are SGHVS and FQNEAQ. The CDR3 coding sequence is TGTGCCAGCAGACCTACCTTTGGGATCGAGCAGTACTTC. This encodes CASRPTFGIEQYF.

The CDR3 DNA reads as TGTGCCAGCAATAAGGACGATCAGCCCCAGCATTTT. This gives the protein CASNKDDQPQHF. The genes are TRBV2 and TRBJ1-5, with D unclear. This CDR3 contains 12 residues. V dropped 7 bases and J dropped 5 bases, with 9 bases sitting between them. Germline V gives CDR1 SNHLY, CDR2 FYNNEI.

The CDR3 loop reads CASSYGRGRQNEQYF. The CDR3 DNA follows: TGTGCCAGCAGCTATGGTAGGGGGCGACAGAACGAGCAGTACTTC. The chain links TRBV5-8 to TRBJ2-7; 7 bases line up with TRBD1. Germline values: CDR1 SGHTS, CDR2 YDEGEE. The CDR3 consists of 15 residues. After removal of 3 bases from V and 5 bases from J, the junction contained 11 bases not matched to a gene.

The chain has TRBV14 and TRBJ2-6; D assignment may be TRBD1 or TRBD2 (7 bases each). From germline, CDR1 is SGHDN and CDR2 FVKESK. V dropped 0 bases and J dropped 0 bases, with 15 bases sitting between them. The CDR3 runs 19 residues. The CDR3 bases are TGTGCCAGCAGCCAAGATCGACAGGGAGGGATCTCTGGGGCCAACGTCCTGACTTTC. Its protein product is CASSQDRQGGISGANVLTF.

A word on this clone: This CDR3 is also generated by other DNA sequences in the sample. CDR3: CASSEASYEQYF. The CDR3 DNA reads as TGTGCCAGCAGTGAAGCGTCCTACGAGCAGTACTTC. This chain joins TRBV2 and TRBJ2-7; D ambiguous. Trimming took 0 bases from V and 1 from J, leaving 1 base between them. Germline V CDR1 and CDR2: SNHLY, FYNNEI. The CDR3 has 12 residues.

This clone was seen a handful of times. The V gene is TRBV19, the J gene TRBJ1-5; the D is unclear. Germline CDR1 LNHDA, CDR2 SQIVND (reference sequence). The CDR3 totals 15 residues. Trimming removed 3 bases from V and 4 bases from J, with 13 bases in between. CDR3 loop: CASSIASGPNQPQHF. The CDR3 coding sequence is TGTGCCAGTAGTATTGCGTCCGGGCCAAATCAGCCCCAGCATTTT.

This chain uses TRBV6-6 with TRBJ2-2; D is uncertain. The CDR3 runs to 13 residues. The germline V gene encodes CDR1 MNHNY and CDR2 SVGAGI (reference sequence). Trimming removed 6 bases from V and 5 bases from J, with 10 bases in between. The CDR3 DNA is TGTGCCAGCAGGGAGTCGGCTACCGGGGAGCTGTTTTTT. The encoded protein is CASRESATGELFF.

The rearrangement links TRBV6-6 to TRBJ1-2; no firm D call. The CDR3 covers 13 residues. Trimming removed 6 bases from V and 0 bases from J, with 8 bases in between. Germline CDR1 is MNHNY and CDR2 is SVGAGI (reference sequence). The CDR3 loop reads CASSPHPNYGYTF. The CDR3 DNA is TGTGCCAGCAGCCCCCACCCTAACTATGGCTACACCTTC.

The chain employs TRBV5-1 and TRBJ2-5; weak D call: TRBD1 (7 bases). CDR1 and CDR2 (germline): SGHRS, YFSETQ. This CDR3 is 15 amino acids long. The V gene lost 2 bases and the J gene lost 2 bases, with 13 bases spanning the gap. CDR3 amino acids: CASSLTTGRQETQYF. CDR3 DNA sequence: TGCGCCAGCAGCTTAACGACAGGGAGGCAAGAGACCCAGTACTTC.

The chain carries TRBV15 and TRBJ1-4; D is ambiguous. Germline V gene data show CDR1 as LNHNV and CDR2 as YYDKDF (reference sequence). CDR3 length: 12 residues. The CDR3 region has the DNA TGTGCTCCCCGGGCCACTAATGAAAAACTGTTTTTT. It specifies CAPRATNEKLFF. Supplemented by reference TRBV15 and TRBJ1-4, the full variable domain reads DAMVIQNPRYQVTQFGKPVTLSCSQTLNHNVMYWYQQKSSQAPKLLFHYYDKDFNNEADTPDNFQSRRPNTSFCFLDIRSPGLGDTAMYLCAPRATNEKLFFGSGTQLSVL.